This T cell receptor (beta chain) was identified in a study of control samples from healthy donors and cancer patients. The CDR3 extends over 16 amino acids. Looked up from germline, CDR1 is LGHDT and CDR2 is YNNKEL (reference sequence). V lost 2 bases and J 5 bases, leaving 16 bases between the germline ends. Repertoires were generated with immunoSEQ multiplex PCR, while TCRdb's copy carries only in-frame clones and drops some. The sample holds 50,000 or so clones; 75% to 85% are singletons and the top ten take 10%. The TCR comes from a man aged 65-85 years in good health. The chain is built from TRBV3-1 (or the pseudogene TRBV3-2) and TRBJ2-1; D remains ambiguous. Input material: blood. The CDR3 spells CASSQRYRFSDNEQFF. As DNA, the CDR3 is TGTGCCAGCAGCCAACGGTATCGGTTTTCCGACAATGAGCAGTTCTTC.